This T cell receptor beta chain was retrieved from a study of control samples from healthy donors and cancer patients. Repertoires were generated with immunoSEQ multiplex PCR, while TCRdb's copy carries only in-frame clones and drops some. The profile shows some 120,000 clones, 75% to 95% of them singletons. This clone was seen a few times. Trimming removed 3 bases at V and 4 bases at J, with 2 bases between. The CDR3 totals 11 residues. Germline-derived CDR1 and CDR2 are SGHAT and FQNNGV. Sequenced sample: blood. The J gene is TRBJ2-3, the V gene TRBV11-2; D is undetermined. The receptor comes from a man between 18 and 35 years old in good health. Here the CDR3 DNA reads TGTGCCAGCAGCTTTTCAGATACGCAGTATTTT. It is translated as CASSFSDTQYF. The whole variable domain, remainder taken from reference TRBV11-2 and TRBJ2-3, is EAGVAQSPRYKIIEKRQSVAFWCNPISGHATLYWYQQILGQGPKLLIQFQNNGVVDDSQLPKDRFSAERLKGVDSTLKIQPAKLEDSAVYLCASSFSDTQYFGPGTRLTVL.